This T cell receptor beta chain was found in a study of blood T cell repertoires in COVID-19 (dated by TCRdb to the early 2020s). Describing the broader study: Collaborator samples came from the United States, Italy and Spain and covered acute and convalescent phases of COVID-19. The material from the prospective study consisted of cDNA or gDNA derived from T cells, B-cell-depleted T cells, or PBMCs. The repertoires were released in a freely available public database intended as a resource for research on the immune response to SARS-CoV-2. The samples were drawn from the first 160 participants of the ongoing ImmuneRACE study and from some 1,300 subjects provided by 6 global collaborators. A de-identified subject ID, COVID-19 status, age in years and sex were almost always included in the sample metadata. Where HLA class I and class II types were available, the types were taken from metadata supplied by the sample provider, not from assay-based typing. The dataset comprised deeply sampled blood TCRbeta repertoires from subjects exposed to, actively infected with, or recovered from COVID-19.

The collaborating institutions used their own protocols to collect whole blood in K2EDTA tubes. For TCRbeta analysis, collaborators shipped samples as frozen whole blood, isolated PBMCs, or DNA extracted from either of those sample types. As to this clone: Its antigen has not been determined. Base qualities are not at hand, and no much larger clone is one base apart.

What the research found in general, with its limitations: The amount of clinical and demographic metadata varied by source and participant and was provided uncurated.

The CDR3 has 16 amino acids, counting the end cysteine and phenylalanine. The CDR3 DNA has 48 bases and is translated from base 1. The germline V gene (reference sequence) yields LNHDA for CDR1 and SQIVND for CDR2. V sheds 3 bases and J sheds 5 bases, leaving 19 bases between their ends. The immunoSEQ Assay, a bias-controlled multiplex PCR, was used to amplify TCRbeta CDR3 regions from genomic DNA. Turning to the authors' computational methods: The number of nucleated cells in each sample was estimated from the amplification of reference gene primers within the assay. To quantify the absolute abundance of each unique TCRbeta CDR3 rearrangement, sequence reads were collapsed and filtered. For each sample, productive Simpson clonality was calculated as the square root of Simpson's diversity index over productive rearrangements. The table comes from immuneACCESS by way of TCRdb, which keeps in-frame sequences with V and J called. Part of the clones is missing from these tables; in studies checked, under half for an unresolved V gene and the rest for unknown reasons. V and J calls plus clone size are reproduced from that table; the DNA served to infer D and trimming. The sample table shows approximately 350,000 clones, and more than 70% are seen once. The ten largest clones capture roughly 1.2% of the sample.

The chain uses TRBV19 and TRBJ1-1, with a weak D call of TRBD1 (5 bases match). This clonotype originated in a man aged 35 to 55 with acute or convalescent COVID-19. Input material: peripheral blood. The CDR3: CASSIFSLQGRTEAFF. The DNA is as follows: TGTGCCAGTAGTATTTTTTCTCTTCAGGGCCGGACTGAAGCTTTCTTT. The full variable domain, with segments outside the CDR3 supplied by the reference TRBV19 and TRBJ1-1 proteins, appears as DGGITQSPKYLFRKEGQNVTLSCEQNLNHDAMYWYRQDPGQGLRLIYYSQIVNDFQKGDIAEGYSVSREKKESFPLTVTSAQKNPTAFYLCASSIFSLQGRTEAFFGQGTRLTVV.